Presented here are 12 T cell receptor beta chains from one specimen sequenced in a study of T cell responses to AZD1222 COVID-19 vaccine. Repertoires were generated with immunoSEQ multiplex PCR, while TCRdb's copy carries only in-frame clones and drops some. In the table there are about 150,000 clones, about 91% of which are singletons. The sample here was peripheral blood, taken on day 0 of AZD1222 vaccination. The receptors originated from an adult in good health.

V usage is TRBV29-1 and J usage is TRBJ1-2; 12 bases match TRBD1. The V gene's germline CDR1 is SQVTM and CDR2 ANQGSEA. This CDR3 region has 15 residues. The ends lost 3 bases at V and 14 bases at J; junction bases unmatched: 16. CDR3 sequence (DNA): TGCAGCGTTGATCCAGCCCACCCGGGACAGGGGGCTGGGACCTTC. Amino acid sequence: CSVDPAHPGQGAGTF.

The rearrangement uses TRBV19 and TRBJ1-2, with D maybe TRBD1 (5 bases). This CDR3 has 15 residues. V lost 4 bases and J lost 6, with 18 bases in between. The germline V gene has CDR1 LNHDA and CDR2 SQIVND (reference sequence). CDR3 amino acids: CASSTLGQGSNGYTF. The CDR3 DNA reads as TGTGCCAGTAGTACTCTGGGGCAGGGAAGTAATGGCTACACCTTC.

This clone appeared a few times. The chain recombines TRBV7-3 with TRBJ2-7, with a tentative D call TRBD2 (5 bases). The V gene lost 5 bases and the J gene lost 7 bases, with 9 bases spanning the gap. Germline V gene lookup returns CDR1 SGHTA and CDR2 FQGTGA. This CDR3 spans 11 amino acids. CDR3 DNA: TGTGCCAGCAGCCGGTCGGGAGAGCAGTACTTC. It is translated as CASSRSGEQYF.

The chain joins TRBV27 to TRBJ2-1; D is tentatively TRBD1 or TRBD2 (5 bases each). The CDR3 length is 16 residues. Germline CDR1 MNHEY, CDR2 SMNVEV (reference sequence). V was trimmed by 2 bases and J by 7 bases, leaving 18 bases between them. The CDR3 DNA reads TGTGCCAGCAGTTTACCGCAGGGACCCCGGGGTAATGAGCAGTTCTTC. Encoded protein: CASSLPQGPRGNEQFF.

The J gene is TRBJ2-3, the V gene TRBV6-4; D gene ambiguous. Germline CDR1 MRHNA, CDR2 SNTAGT. V lost 2 bases and J lost 1, with 7 bases in between. The CDR3 totals 14 residues. The CDR3 protein is CASSDGTGTDTQYF. The CDR3 nucleotides are TGTGCCAGCAGTGACGGTACAGGCACAGATACGCAGTATTTT.

V gene TRBV28 combines with J gene TRBJ1-5; TRBD1 agrees at 8 bases. Trimming took 5 bases from V and 5 from J; bases not matched to a gene: 11. The germline gives CDR1 MDHEN, CDR2 SYDVKM. The CDR3 covers 16 residues. The CDR3 DNA is TGTGCCAGCAGTCCCGCGACAGGGGCGGCCGATCAGCCCCAGCATTTT. This codes for CASSPATGAADQPQHF.

The chain couples TRBV7-3 to TRBJ2-1, with 7 bases lining up with TRBD2. The CDR3 covers 18 residues. J lost 3 bases, V lost 5 bases, and 16 bases had no gene match. Germline V lookup: CDR1 SGHTA, CDR2 FQGTGA. DNA of the CDR3: TGTGCCAGCAGCCACCGACCTCTTTCGGTAGCGGGCTACAATGAGCAGTTCTTC. It codes for CASSHRPLSVAGYNEQFF.

This clone appeared a single time. Written as DNA, the CDR3 is TGTGCCAGCAGTCGCTATGGGGGGGGCAATCAGCCCCAGCATTTT. This sequence encodes CASSRYGGGNQPQHF. This rearrangement joins TRBV6-5 to TRBJ1-5, with D tentatively TRBD1 (5 bases). Germline V gives CDR1 MNHEY, CDR2 SVGAGI. V lost 5 bases and J lost 2, with 13 bases in between. The CDR3 contains 15 residues.

A few counts support this clone. This chain uses TRBV4-3 with TRBJ1-1; the D is unclear. CDR1 is LGHNA, CDR2 YSLEER, per germline. V shed 5 bases and J shed 1 base, with 11 bases lying between them. The CDR3 is 14 residues long. DNA of the CDR3: TGCGCCAGCAGCGTAGAATACGCGAACACTGAAGCTTTCTTT. Translating it yields CASSVEYANTEAFF.

The rearrangement uses TRBV5-1 and TRBJ2-5; 7 bases match TRBD1. The CDR3 covers 14 residues. With 5 bases clipped from V and 7 bases from J, the junction kept 11 bases outside the gene matches. Germline CDR1 and CDR2: SGHRS and YFSETQ. The CDR3 region is CASRAYRGSVTQYF. CDR3 in DNA: TGCGCCAGCAGAGCCTACAGGGGTTCGGTGACCCAGTACTTC.

This rearrangement joins TRBV23-1 to TRBJ2-1; 9 bases map to TRBD1. TRBV23-1 is marked as an open reading frame, function uncertain. The CDR3 sequence is 18 residues long. Trimming took 4 bases from V and 0 from J; bases not matched to a gene: 10. The CDR3 is CASSPGTGPGSSYNEQFF. The CDR3 nucleotides read TGCGCCAGCAGTCCTGGGACAGGGCCCGGAAGCTCCTACAATGAGCAGTTCTTC.

The J gene is TRBJ1-3, the V gene TRBV5-4; maybe TRBD1 (6 bases). Germline V gives CDR1 SGHNT, CDR2 YYREEE (reference sequence). The CDR3 has 15 residues. Trimming left V 0 bases short and J 3 bases short, with 10 bases between. CDR3 nucleotide sequence: TGTGCCAGCAGCTTGGAGGGGGTCGGTGGAAACACCATATATTTT. It specifies CASSLEGVGGNTIYF.